Listed below are T cell receptor beta chains from one sample, sequenced in a study of blood T cells in healthy people across ages. TCRdb used MiXCR to reprocess the 5' RACE reads, holding one entry per CDR3 protein. Of over a million distinct CDR3 sequences in the sample, roughly 45% are singletons; the top ten hold 7.9%. Sample: blood. All receptors come from a woman between 18 and 30 years old in good health. The CDR3 runs from the conserved cysteine through the conserved F or W. Fields, in order: J gene, V gene, clone size, CDR3 length, D gene, CDR3 DNA, CDR3 protein. The D gene is left open where the match is weak. Where a row states a size, it is once, few, many or the class of an expanded clone; other rows omit it.

>TRBJ1-5|TRBV20-1|NA|12|TRBD1
TGCAGTGGAGGGACAGCCCTTGGGCCCCAGCATTTT
CSGGTALGPQHF
>TRBJ2-7|TRBV14|few|12|NA
TGTGCCAGCGGGTCGCAGCCTTACGAGCAGTACTTC
CASGSQPYEQYF
>TRBJ2-2|TRBV5-1|NA|17|TRBD2
TGCGCCAGCAGCATAGGGACTAGCGTTGGAGGCACCGGGGAGCTGTTTTTT
CASSIGTSVGGTGELFF
>TRBJ2-2|TRBV5-1|NA|16|NA
TGCGCCAGCAGCTTGCGGGCAGATAAGAACACCGGGGAGCTGTTTTTT
CASSLRADKNTGELFF
>TRBJ2-1|TRBV13|NA|15|NA
TGTGCCAGCAGCTTCCCCGCAAAAGGGGACAATGAGCAGTTCTTC
CASSFPAKGDNEQFF
>TRBJ2-5|TRBV5-1|few|14|TRBD1
TGCGCCAGCAGCTTCAGGGGGCTCCAAGAGACCCAGTACTTC
CASSFRGLQETQYF
>TRBJ2-5|TRBV7-2|few|17|TRBD2
TGTGCCAGCAGCTTAGCCGAGCGGGGGACGAGGAGAGAGACCCAGTACTTC
CASSLAERGTRRETQYF
>TRBJ2-5|TRBV12-3/TRBV12-4|NA|18|TRBD2
TGTGCCAGCAGCCGCCTTGGGACTAGCGGGCTATCGGACGAGACCCAGTACTTC
CASSRLGTSGLSDETQYF
>TRBJ2-3|TRBV27|NA|18|TRBD2
TGTGCCAGAAGTACCTGGGGGTCGAGAGCGGGAGTTGCCGATACGCAGTATTTT
CARSTWGSRAGVADTQYF
>TRBJ1-1|TRBV6-6|few|15|NA
TGTGCCAGCAGTTACTCGTGGGGAGTGGACACTGAAGCTTTCTTT
CASSYSWGVDTEAFF
>TRBJ1-2|TRBV10-1|NA|15|TRBD1
TGCGCCAGCAGTGGGCGACCGGGACAGGGCAATGGCTACACCTTC
CASSGRPGQGNGYTF
>TRBJ2-1|TRBV30|NA|12|NA
TGTGCCTGGAGTGTATCGAGAGTATTGCAGTTCTTC
CAWSVSRVLQFF
>TRBJ1-1|TRBV29-1|NA|13|NA
TGCAGCGCCAAGGGGTCCGGGTCGGCCGAAGCTTTCTTT
CSAKGSGSAEAFF
>TRBJ1-2|TRBV7-8|NA|15|NA
TGTGCCAGCAGCTTAGCCGTGACAGCTACATATGGCTACACCTTC
CASSLAVTATYGYTF
>TRBJ2-1|TRBV20-1|few|11|NA
TGCAGTGCTAGTTACCTGGGGGGAACGTTCTTC
CSASYLGGTFF
>TRBJ1-2|TRBV10-3|few|14|NA
TGTGCCATCAGTGGACAGGCTGGCTACTATGGCTACACCTTC
CAISGQAGYYGYTF
>TRBJ1-6|TRBV25-1|few|14|NA
TGTGCCAGCAATCCAGGGGAGTATTCGTCACCCCTCCACTTT
CASNPGEYSSPLHF
>TRBJ1-2|TRBV29-1|NA|13|NA
TGCAGCGTTGAACAGGGGCGGGGGTATGGCTACACCTTC
CSVEQGRGYGYTF
>TRBJ1-1|TRBV29-1|NA|13|NA
TGCAGCGTTAGCGCTGGTTCAGGCACTGAAGCTTTCTTT
CSVSAGSGTEAFF
>TRBJ1-5|TRBV15|NA|14|NA
TGTGCCACCAGCAGAGCACGGGAGGCCCAGCCCCAGCATTTT
CATSRAREAQPQHF